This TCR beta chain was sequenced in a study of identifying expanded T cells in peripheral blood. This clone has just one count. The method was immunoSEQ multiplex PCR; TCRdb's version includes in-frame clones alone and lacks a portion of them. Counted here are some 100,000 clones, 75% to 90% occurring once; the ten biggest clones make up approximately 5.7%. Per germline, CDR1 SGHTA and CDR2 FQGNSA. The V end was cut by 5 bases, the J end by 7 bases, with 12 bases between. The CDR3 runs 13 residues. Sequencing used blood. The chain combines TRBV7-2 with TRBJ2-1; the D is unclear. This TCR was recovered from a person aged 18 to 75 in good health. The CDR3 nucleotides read TGTGCCAGCAGCGCCTCCACTGAAAATGAGCAGTTCTTC. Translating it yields CASSASTENEQFF.